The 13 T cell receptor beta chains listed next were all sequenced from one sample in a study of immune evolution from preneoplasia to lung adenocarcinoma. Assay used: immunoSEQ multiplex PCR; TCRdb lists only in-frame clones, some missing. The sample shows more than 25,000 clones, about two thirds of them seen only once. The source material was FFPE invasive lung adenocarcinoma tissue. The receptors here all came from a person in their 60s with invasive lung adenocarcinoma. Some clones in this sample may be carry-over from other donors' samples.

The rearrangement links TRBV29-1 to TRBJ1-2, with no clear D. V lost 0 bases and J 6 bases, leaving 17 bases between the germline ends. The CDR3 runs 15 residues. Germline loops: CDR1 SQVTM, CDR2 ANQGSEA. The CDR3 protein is CSVEEFGTAGNGYTF. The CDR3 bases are TGCAGCGTTGAAGAATTTGGAACAGCGGGGAATGGCTACACCTTC. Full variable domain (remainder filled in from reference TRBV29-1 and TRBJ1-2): SAVISQKPSRDICQRGTSLTIQCQVDSQVTMMFWYRQQPGQSLTLIATANQGSEATYESGFVIDKFPISRPNLTFSTLTVSNMSPEDSSIYLCSVEEFGTAGNGYTFGSGTRLTVV.

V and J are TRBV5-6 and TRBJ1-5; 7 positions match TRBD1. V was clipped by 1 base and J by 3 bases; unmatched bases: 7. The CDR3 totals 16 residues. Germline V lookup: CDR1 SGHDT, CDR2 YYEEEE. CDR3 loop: CASSLWAGQSNQPQHF. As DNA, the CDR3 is TGTGCCAGCAGCTTGTGGGCGGGACAGTCCAATCAGCCCCAGCATTTT.

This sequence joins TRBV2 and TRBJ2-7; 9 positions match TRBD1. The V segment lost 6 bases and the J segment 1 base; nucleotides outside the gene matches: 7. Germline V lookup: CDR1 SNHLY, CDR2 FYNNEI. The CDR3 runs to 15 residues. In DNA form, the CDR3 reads TGTGCCAGCAGCGAAACAGGGGGCAAGTCCTACGAGCAGTACTTC. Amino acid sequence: CASSETGGKSYEQYF.

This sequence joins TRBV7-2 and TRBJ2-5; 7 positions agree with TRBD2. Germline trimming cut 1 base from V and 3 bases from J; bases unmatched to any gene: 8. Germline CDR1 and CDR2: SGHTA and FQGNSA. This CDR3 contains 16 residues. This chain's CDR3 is CASSLVRGAGEETQYF. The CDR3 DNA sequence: TGTGCCAGCAGCTTAGTGAGGGGCGCGGGAGAAGAGACCCAGTACTTC.

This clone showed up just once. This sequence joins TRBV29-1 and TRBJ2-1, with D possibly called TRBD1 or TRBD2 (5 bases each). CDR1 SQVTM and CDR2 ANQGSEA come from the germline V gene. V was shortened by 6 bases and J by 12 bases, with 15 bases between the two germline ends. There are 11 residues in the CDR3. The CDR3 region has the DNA TGCAGCGTCGAGACTTCGGGGCCGCAGTTCTTC. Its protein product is CSVETSGPQFF.

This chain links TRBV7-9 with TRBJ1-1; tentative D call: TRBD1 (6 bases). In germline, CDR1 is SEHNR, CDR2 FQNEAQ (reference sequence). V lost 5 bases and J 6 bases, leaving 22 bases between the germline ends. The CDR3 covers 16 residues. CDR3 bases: TGTGCCAGCAGCCAAGAGGGCAGGGGTGTTCGTCCTGAAGCTTTCTTT. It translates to CASSQEGRGVRPEAFF.

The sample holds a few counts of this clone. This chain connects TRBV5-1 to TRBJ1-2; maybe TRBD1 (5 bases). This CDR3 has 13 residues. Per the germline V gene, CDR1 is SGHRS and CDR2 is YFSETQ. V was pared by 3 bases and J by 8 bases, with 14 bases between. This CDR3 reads CASSWDGERGYTF. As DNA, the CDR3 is TGCGCCAGCAGCTGGGACGGCGAGAGGGGCTACACCTTC.

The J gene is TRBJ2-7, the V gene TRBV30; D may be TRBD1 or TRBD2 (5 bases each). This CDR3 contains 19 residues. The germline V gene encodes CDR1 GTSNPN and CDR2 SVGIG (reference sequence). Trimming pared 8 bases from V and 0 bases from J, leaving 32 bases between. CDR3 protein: CARPGARAVSKKHSYEQYF. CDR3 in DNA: TGTGCCCGCCCCGGGGCGAGGGCAGTTAGTAAAAAACACTCCTACGAGCAGTACTTC.

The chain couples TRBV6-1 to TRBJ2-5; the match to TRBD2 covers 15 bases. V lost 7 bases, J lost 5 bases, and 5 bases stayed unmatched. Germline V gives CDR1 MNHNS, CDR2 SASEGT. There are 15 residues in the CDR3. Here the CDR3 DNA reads TGTGCCAGCATGAGGACTAGCGGGAGGGGGGAGACCCAGTACTTC. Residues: CASMRTSGRGETQYF.

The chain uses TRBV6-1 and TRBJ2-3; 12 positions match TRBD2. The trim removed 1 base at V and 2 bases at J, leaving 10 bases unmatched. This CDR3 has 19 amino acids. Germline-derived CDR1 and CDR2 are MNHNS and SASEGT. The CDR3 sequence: CASSEEPASGRVNTDTQYF. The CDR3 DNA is TGTGCCAGCAGTGAAGAACCGGCTAGCGGGAGGGTGAACACAGATACGCAGTATTTT.

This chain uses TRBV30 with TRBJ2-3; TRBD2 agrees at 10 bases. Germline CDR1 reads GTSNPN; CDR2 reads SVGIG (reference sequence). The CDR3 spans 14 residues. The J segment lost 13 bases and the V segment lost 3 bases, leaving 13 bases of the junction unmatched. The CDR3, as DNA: TGTGCCTGGAGCTCTTCAGCGGGAGGGCCCCGGAAGTATTTT. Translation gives CAWSSSAGGPRKYF.

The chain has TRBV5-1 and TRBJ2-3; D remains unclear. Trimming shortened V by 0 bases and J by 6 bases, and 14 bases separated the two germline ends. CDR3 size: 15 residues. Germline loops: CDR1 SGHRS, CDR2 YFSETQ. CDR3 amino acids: CASSLEQPLKDTQYF. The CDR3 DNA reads TGCGCCAGCAGCTTGGAACAGCCGCTCAAGGATACGCAGTATTTT.

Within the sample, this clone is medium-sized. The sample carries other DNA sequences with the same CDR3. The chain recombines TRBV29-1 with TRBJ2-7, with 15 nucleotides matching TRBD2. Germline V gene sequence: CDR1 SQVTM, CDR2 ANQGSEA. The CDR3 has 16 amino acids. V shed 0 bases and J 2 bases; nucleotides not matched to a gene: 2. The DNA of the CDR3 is TGCAGCGTTGAAGATAGGACTAGCGGGAGGGCCTACGAGCAGTACTTC. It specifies CSVEDRTSGRAYEQYF.